Listed here are 18 T cell receptor beta chains from one sample, sequenced in a study of control samples from healthy donors and cancer patients. Data came from immunoSEQ multiplex PCR; TCRdb stores just in-frame clones and leaves some out. The sample shows 100,000 to 150,000 clones, roughly 92% of them seen only once. Input material: blood. Receptor source: a man aged 18 to 29 in good health.

In this sample, this clone turned up a few times. The V gene is TRBV5-1, the J gene TRBJ2-2; D is perhaps TRBD1 or TRBD2 (5 bases each). The CDR3 covers 15 residues. Germline V gene lookup returns CDR1 SGHRS and CDR2 YFSETQ. Trimming cost V 3 bases and J 2 bases, with 11 bases left between them. CDR3 loop: CASSYRDGNTGELFF. CDR3 nucleotide sequence: TGCGCCAGCAGCTACCGGGACGGAAACACCGGGGAGCTGTTTTTT. Based on the CDR3 plus reference TRBV5-1 and TRBJ2-2, the full variable domain is KAGVTQTPRYLIKTRGQQVTLSCSPISGHRSVSWYQQTPGQGLQFLFEYFSETQRNKGNFPGRFSGRQFSNSRSEMNVSTLELGDSALYLCASSYRDGNTGELFFGEGSRLTVL.

The chain carries TRBV9 and TRBJ2-5; TRBD2 agrees at 9 bases. CDR3 length: 15 residues. Germline V gene sequence: CDR1 SGDLS, CDR2 YYNGEE. The junction had 6 bases not matched to a gene; V was cut back by 2 bases and J by 4 bases. The CDR3 region is CASSVAGGDGETQYF. CDR3 bases: TGTGCCAGCAGCGTTGCGGGGGGGGACGGAGAGACCCAGTACTTC.

The chain is built from TRBV6-1 and TRBJ2-2; D not resolved. V shed 3 bases and J shed 3 bases, with 11 bases lying between them. The CDR3 length is 15 residues. Germline V gives CDR1 MNHNS, CDR2 SASEGT. The CDR3 nucleotides read TGTGCCAGCAGTGAGGGCCAGGTTGACACCGGGGAGCTGTTTTTT. It yields the protein CASSEGQVDTGELFF.

This rearrangement joins TRBV7-6 to TRBJ1-4; D possibly corresponds to TRBD1 (5 bases). Per the germline V gene, CDR1 is SGHVS and CDR2 is FNYEAQ. This CDR3 region has 14 residues. Trimming took off 1 base at V and 10 bases at J, with 13 bases between the two ends. The CDR3 nucleotides are TGTGCCAGCAGCTTAGTAGAGGAGAGGGGAAAACTGTTTTTT. It yields the protein CASSLVEERGKLFF.

The V call is TRBV6-6, the J call TRBJ1-1; perhaps TRBD1 as D (5 bases). Germline V gene lookup returns CDR1 MNHNY and CDR2 SVGAGI (reference sequence). This CDR3 spans 14 amino acids. Between the trimmed V and J ends, which lost 9 bases and 5 bases, there was a span of 19 bases. CDR3 protein: CASDRRDGGTEAFF. CDR3 nucleotide sequence: TGTGCCAGTGATCGAAGGGACGGAGGGACTGAAGCTTTCTTT.

The chain links TRBV6-5 to TRBJ1-1, with a tentative D call TRBD1 (5 bases). The CDR3 is 15 residues long. Germline-derived CDR1 and CDR2 are MNHEY and SVGAGI. The V and J ends lost 2 bases and 0 bases respectively, with 10 bases between them. Written as DNA, the CDR3 is TGTGCCAGCAGTTACACGACAGACATGAACACTGAAGCTTTCTTT. This gives the protein CASSYTTDMNTEAFF.

This clone was counted between two and nine times. The rearrangement uses TRBV7-9 and TRBJ1-2; unclear D gene. V lost 1 base and J lost 6, with 15 bases in between. From germline, CDR1 is SEHNR and CDR2 FQNEAQ (reference sequence). The length of the CDR3 is 15 residues. CDR3 loop: CASSLGLKESHGYTF. The CDR3 DNA is TGTGCCAGCAGCTTAGGGCTCAAAGAGTCGCATGGCTACACCTTC. Using reference TRBV7-9 and TRBJ1-2 for the parts outside the CDR3, the full variable domain is DTGVSQNPRHKITKRGQNVTFRCDPISEHNRLYWYRQTLGQGPEFLTYFQNEAQLEKSRLLSDRFSAERPKGSFSTLEIQRTEQGDSAMYLCASSLGLKESHGYTFGSGTRLTVV.

This chain links TRBV18 with TRBJ1-1, with a possible D match to TRBD1 (6 bases). The germline V gene encodes CDR1 KGHSH and CDR2 LQKENI. Deletions cut 6 bases from V and 1 base from J, with 9 bases between. The CDR3 sequence is 13 residues long. This CDR3 reads CASSGGQNTEAFF. In DNA, the CDR3 is TGTGCCAGCTCGGGGGGCCAGAACACTGAAGCTTTCTTT. Full variable domain (rest looked up from reference TRBV18 and TRBJ1-1): NAGVMQNPRHLVRRRGQEARLRCSPMKGHSHVYWYRQLPEEGLKFMVYLQKENIIDESGMPKERFSAEFPKEGPSILRIQQVVRGDSAAYFCASSGGQNTEAFFGQGTRLTVV.

The V gene is TRBV19, the J gene TRBJ2-6; no reliable D call. Germline V gene sequence: CDR1 LNHDA, CDR2 SQIVND (reference sequence). V shed 7 bases and J shed 0 bases, with 16 bases lying between them. The CDR3 extends over 17 amino acids. The CDR3 sequence is CASTPVSPSSGANVLTF. As DNA, the CDR3 is TGTGCCAGTACCCCCGTATCCCCCAGCTCTGGGGCCAACGTCCTGACTTTC.

The chain uses TRBV6-5 and TRBJ2-1, with TRBD2 matching 11 bases. CDR1 is MNHEY and CDR2 is SVGAGI in the germline V gene. The ends lost 6 bases at V and 4 bases at J; junction bases unmatched: 5. This CDR3 has 15 amino acids. CDR3 sequence (DNA): TGTGCCAGCAGACGAACTAGCGGGGGATACAATGAGCAGTTCTTC. This encodes CASRRTSGGYNEQFF.

The rearrangement uses TRBV27 and TRBJ2-3; D gene ambiguous. Trimming removed 5 bases at V and 4 bases at J, with 4 bases between. The CDR3 consists of 11 residues. Germline V gene sequence: CDR1 MNHEY, CDR2 SMNVEV (reference sequence). CDR3 nucleotide sequence: TGTGCCAGCAGTGGACCAGATACGCAGTATTTT. Amino acid sequence: CASSGPDTQYF.

The rearrangement uses TRBV11-2 and TRBJ2-1; TRBD2 is a possible D gene (7 bases). This CDR3 is 15 amino acids long. Germline V gene lookup returns CDR1 SGHAT and CDR2 FQNNGV. V lost 2 bases to trimming and J lost 2 bases, with 10 bases between them. The CDR3: CASSLRGGAYNEQFF. CDR3 bases: TGTGCCAGCAGCTTAAGGGGGGGCGCCTACAATGAGCAGTTCTTC.

In nucleotides, the CDR3 is TGTGCCACCAGTGATTCGTATAGCAATCAGCCCCAGCATTTT. The encoded protein is CATSDSYSNQPQHF. The chain carries TRBV24-1 and TRBJ1-5; the D is unclear. The CDR3 length is 14 residues. CDR1 KGHDR and CDR2 SFDVKD come from the germline V gene. Trimming stripped 2 bases from V and 0 bases from J, with 4 bases between.

The chain has TRBV19 and TRBJ2-7; no clear D. CDR1 is LNHDA and CDR2 is SQIVND in the germline V gene (reference sequence). The CDR3 covers 14 residues. V was trimmed by 7 bases and J by 0 bases, leaving 13 bases between them. CDR3 loop: CASKFGQNSYEQYF. DNA of the CDR3: TGTGCCAGTAAGTTCGGTCAAAACTCCTACGAGCAGTACTTC.

The chain links TRBV7-9 to TRBJ2-6; D is unresolved. The CDR3 is 18 amino acids. Between the trimmed V and J ends, which lost 6 bases and 0 bases, there was a span of 18 bases. Germline V gene data show CDR1 as SEHNR and CDR2 as FQNEAQ (reference sequence). The CDR3 DNA is TGTGCCAGCAGGCCGATGCGACGTACGAACTCTGGGGCCAACGTCCTGACTTTC. Its translation is CASRPMRRTNSGANVLTF.

This rearrangement joins TRBV3-1 (or the pseudogene TRBV3-2) to TRBJ2-1, with a possible D match to TRBD2 (5 bases). Germline assignment: CDR1 LGHDT and CDR2 YNNKEL (reference sequence). The CDR3 sequence is 12 residues long. The V gene lost 3 bases and the J gene lost 8 bases, with 8 bases spanning the gap. In DNA, the CDR3 is TGTGCCAGCAGCCACCGGCGGGATGAGCAGTTCTTC. Translating gives CASSHRRDEQFF.

In this sample, this clone turned up once. V is TRBV28 and J is TRBJ1-1, with a tentative D call TRBD1 (6 bases). V dropped 8 bases and J dropped 1 base, with 14 bases sitting between them. Per germline, CDR1 MDHEN and CDR2 SYDVKM. The CDR3 is 14 residues long. The CDR3 nucleotides read TGTGCCAGCTTATCCCTGACAGGGAACACTGAAGCTTTCTTT. Translated: CASLSLTGNTEAFF.

The chain links TRBV9 to TRBJ1-6; weak D call: TRBD1 (6 bases). Germline loops: CDR1 SGDLS, CDR2 YYNGEE. The CDR3 extends over 17 amino acids. V dropped 0 bases and J dropped 1 base, with 11 bases sitting between them. The chain's CDR3 is CASSVGQARSYNSPLHF. The CDR3 bases are TGTGCCAGCAGCGTAGGACAGGCGAGGTCCTATAATTCACCCCTCCACTTT.